The clone carrying this T cell receptor beta chain was recorded a few times. What it binds is not known. Via MiXCR, TCRdb re-called the 5' RACE reads, giving one row per CDR3 protein. The repertoire holds about 130,000 distinct CDR3 sequences, with about 8.4% as singletons. The entry originates in a study of T cells after yellow fever vaccination. General study points: In post-booster samples, most primary-vaccination clones reappeared (about 96% CD4, approximately 91% CD8).

Germline CDR1 reads LNHNV; CDR2 reads YYDKDF (reference sequence). This CDR3 has 15 residues. V lost 5 bases and J lost 2, with 12 bases in between. This specimen was CD8+ T cells sorted from PBMCs, taken on the day of the yellow fever booster vaccination. The chain recombines TRBV15 with TRBJ2-2; possible D gene TRBD1, 6 bases. The sequence came from a man between 18 and 35 years old who received the YFV17D yellow fever vaccine. The chain's CDR3 is CATSLDRINTGELFF. The CDR3 DNA sequence: TGTGCCACCAGCTTAGACAGGATCAACACCGGGGAGCTGTTTTTT.